This is a list of T cell receptor beta chains from one sample in a study of CD8+CD57+ T cells in acquired aplastic anemia. TCRdb itself ran the reads through MiXCR, one entry per CDR3 protein. The sample yields fewer than 200,000 distinct CDR3 sequences, about 60% seen once. The sequencing input was sorted CD4+, CD8+, or CD8+CD57+ T cells (not recorded which) from PBMCs. The receptor set was obtained from a human donor in good health. Both conserved end residues are part of each CDR3. Fields, in order: D gene, CDR3 length, clone size, V gene, J gene, CDR3 protein, CDR3 DNA. D genes are given only for firm matches. Clone size is stated in some rows and not others, as once, few, many or a class when expanded.

TRBD1	17	many	TRBV4-2	TRBJ1-6	CASSQGPRQGADSPLHF	TGTGCCAGCAGCCAAGGACCAAGGCAGGGGGCCGATTCACCCCTCCACTTT
TRBD2	18	.	TRBV24-1	TRBJ2-3	CATSLGTSGGGITDTQYF	TGTGCCACCAGTCTCGGGACTAGCGGGGGGGGGATCACGGATACGCAGTATTTT
TRBD2	15	.	TRBV24-1	TRBJ2-1	CATSVGTRSRDEQFF	TGTGCCACCAGTGTAGGGACTAGAAGTCGCGATGAGCAGTTCTTC
.	16	once	TRBV19	TRBJ1-6	CASSTLTGTYNSPLHF	TGTGCCAGTAGTACCCTGACAGGCACCTATAATTCACCCCTCCACTTT
.	16	.	TRBV24-1	TRBJ1-5	CATSLWGARGNQPQHF	TGTGCCACCAGTTTATGGGGGGCTAGAGGCAATCAGCCCCAGCATTTT
.	14	.	TRBV5-6	TRBJ1-5	CASSLLGASQPQHF	TGTGCCAGCAGCTTGCTGGGTGCGAGTCAGCCCCAGCATTTT
.	15	.	TRBV7-8	TRBJ1-5	CASSLGGYSNQPQHF	TGTGCCAGCAGCTTAGGGGGTTATAGCAATCAGCCCCAGCATTTT
.	12	.	TRBV7-8	TRBJ1-2	CASSLGADGYTF	TGTGCCAGCAGCTTAGGGGCGGATGGCTACACCTTC
TRBD2	15	once	TRBV7-8	TRBJ2-5	CASSLGPSGAQPQYF	TGTGCCAGCAGCTTAGGCCCTAGCGGGGCGCAACCCCAGTACTTC
TRBD2	14	.	TRBV2	TRBJ2-7	CAISEGGNLWEQYF	TGTGCCATCAGTGAGGGAGGGAATTTATGGGAGCAGTACTTC
.	16	.	TRBV10-2	TRBJ1-1	CASSAQTFQEDTEAFF	TGCGCCAGCAGTGCCCAGACATTCCAAGAGGACACTGAAGCTTTCTTT
.	16	.	TRBV7-3	TRBJ1-6	CASSLRGGDGNSPLHF	TGTGCCAGCAGCTTAAGAGGCGGTGATGGTAATTCACCCCTCCACTTT
.	13	few	TRBV7-8	TRBJ2-5	CASSPDPVETQYF	TGTGCCAGCAGTCCGGACCCAGTCGAGACCCAGTACTTC
.	15	many	TRBV19	TRBJ2-1	CASSIGSGAYNEQFF	TGTGCCAGTAGTATAGGGAGTGGCGCCTACAATGAGCAGTTCTTC
.	14	.	TRBV7-9	TRBJ1-2	CASSLNPANYGYTF	TGTGCCAGCAGCTTAAATCCGGCAAACTATGGCTACACCTTC
TRBD1	13	.	TRBV5-6	TRBJ1-1	CASSFLTGRDAVF	TGTGCCAGCAGCTTTTTGACAGGGAGGGATGCAGTCTTT
.	13	.	TRBV7-2	TRBJ2-7	CASSFDGTYEQYF	TGTGCCAGCAGCTTCGACGGCACCTACGAGCAGTACTTC
TRBD1	13	many	TRBV20-1	TRBJ2-7	CSARLTGGGEQYF	TGCAGTGCTAGGTTAACAGGGGGCGGCGAGCAGTACTTC
.	14	.	TRBV7-8	TRBJ2-7	CASSNGLNSYEQYF	TGTGCCAGCAGCAACGGACTCAACTCCTACGAGCAGTACTTC
.	14	.	TRBV9	TRBJ2-5	CASSATGGNETQYF	TGTGCCAGCAGCGCGACAGGCGGGAATGAGACCCAGTACTTC
.	19	.	TRBV14	TRBJ1-6	CASSQDLEKNRKVSSPLHF	TGTGCCAGCAGCCAAGATCTGGAAAAAAACAGGAAAGTGAGCTCACCCCTCCACTTT
.	16	many	TRBV9	TRBJ2-2	CASSPGDPVSAGELFF	TGTGCCAGCAGTCCAGGGGACCCAGTGTCGGCCGGGGAGCTGTTTTTT
.	12	.	TRBV9	TRBJ2-1	CASSGSNTEQFF	TGTGCCAGCAGCGGATCGAACACTGAGCAGTTCTTC
.	12	.	TRBV20-1	TRBJ1-2	CSATDQFYGYTF	TGCAGTGCGACAGACCAATTCTATGGCTACACCTTC
.	13	.	TRBV20-1	TRBJ2-5	CSARGSRKETQYF	TGCAGTGCTAGAGGGAGCCGAAAAGAGACCCAGTACTTC
.	15	.	TRBV15	TRBJ2-3	CATSGSGAGADTQYF	TGTGCCACCAGCGGTTCAGGGGCGGGCGCAGATACGCAGTATTTT
.	13	.	TRBV14	TRBJ2-3	CASSQDEGHTQYF	TGTGCCAGCAGCCAAGATGAAGGGCATACGCAGTATTTT
.	15	few	TRBV24-1	TRBJ1-5	CATSLAGSSNQPQHF	TGTGCCACCAGTTTGGCAGGGTCGAGCAATCAGCCCCAGCATTTT
TRBD2	13	.	TRBV7-9	TRBJ2-5	CASRGLVGETQYF	TGTGCCAGCCGGGGACTAGTAGGTGAGACCCAGTACTTC
.	17	many	TRBV7-8	TRBJ1-6	CASSLEWDRKYNSPLHF	TGTGCCAGCAGCTTAGAATGGGACCGGAAATATAATTCACCCCTCCACTTT
TRBD2	18	few	TRBV19	TRBJ2-1	CASSISSGTPSSYNEQFF	TGTGCCAGTAGTATCTCTAGCGGGACCCCGAGCTCCTACAATGAGCAGTTCTTC
TRBD1	15	.	TRBV20-1	TRBJ2-5	CSAREPSTGQETQYF	TGCAGTGCTAGAGAACCATCGACAGGGCAAGAGACCCAGTACTTC
.	14	.	TRBV7-6	TRBJ1-1	CASSPEIVATEAFF	TGTGCCAGCAGCCCAGAGATTGTGGCCACTGAAGCTTTCTTT
.	15	.	TRBV19	TRBJ2-6	CASERGSSGANVLTF	TGTGCCAGCGAGAGGGGCAGCTCTGGGGCCAACGTCCTGACTTTC
TRBD1	14	.	TRBV20-1	TRBJ2-5	CSARGTGAAETQYF	TGCAGTGCTAGGGGGACAGGGGCAGCAGAGACCCAGTACTTC
.	13	.	TRBV7-2	TRBJ2-3	CASSLLSTDTQYF	TGTGCCAGCAGCTTACTTAGCACAGATACGCAGTATTTT
.	16	many	TRBV14	TRBJ2-5	CASSQEVKGVQETQYF	TGTGCCAGCAGCCAAGAAGTTAAGGGGGTGCAAGAGACCCAGTACTTC
TRBD1	14	.	TRBV6-2/TRBV6-3	TRBJ2-7	CASSKRGGPYEQYF	TGTGCCAGCAGTAAACGAGGGGGCCCCTACGAGCAGTACTTC
.	11	.	TRBV7-9	TRBJ1-1	CAGKVGTEAFF	TGTGCCGGCAAGGTTGGGACTGAAGCTTTCTTT
TRBD2	15	.	TRBV2	TRBJ2-5	CAIKSGTSDQETQYF	TGTGCCATCAAGTCCGGGACTAGCGACCAAGAGACCCAGTACTTC
TRBD1	15	.	TRBV2	TRBJ1-1	CASRKDRGQGFEAFF	TGTGCCAGCAGGAAGGACAGGGGACAAGGGTTCGAAGCTTTCTTT
.	13	.	TRBV14	TRBJ1-1	CASSHQGFTEAFF	TGTGCCAGCAGCCATCAGGGGTTCACTGAAGCTTTCTTT
.	16	.	TRBV5-5	TRBJ2-2	CASSLGAGRSTGELFF	TGTGCCAGCAGCTTAGGGGCAGGTCGGTCCACCGGGGAGCTGTTTTTT
.	10	many	TRBV20-1	TRBJ2-1	CSASRHEQFF	TGCAGTGCTAGTAGACATGAGCAGTTCTTC
TRBD1	19	.	TRBV4-1	TRBJ2-3	CASSTGQGRVRSFRDTQYF	TGCGCCAGCAGCACGGGACAGGGGCGGGTTAGGAGTTTTCGGGATACGCAGTATTTT
.	19	.	TRBV7-9	TRBJ2-1	CASSLVSTVGDLGYNEQFF	TGTGCCAGCAGCTTAGTAAGCACAGTCGGGGACTTGGGTTACAATGAGCAGTTCTTC
.	14	.	TRBV25-1	TRBJ2-5	CASIHLRYQETQYF	TGTGCCAGCATACACTTACGGTACCAAGAGACCCAGTACTTC
.	10	.	TRBV25-1	TRBJ2-7	CASSGYEQYF	TGTGCCAGCAGTGGGTACGAGCAGTACTTC
.	13	.	TRBV2	TRBJ1-1	CASKRLSNTEAFF	TGTGCCAGCAAGAGGTTATCGAACACTGAAGCTTTCTTT
.	15	.	TRBV2	TRBJ2-7	CASSEAADRWSGQYF	TGTGCCAGCAGTGAAGCGGCGGACAGATGGAGTGGGCAGTACTTC
.	18	.	TRBV20-1	TRBJ1-6	CSARETAGRRHNNSPLHF	TGCAGTGCTAGAGAAACTGCGGGACGCCGGCATAATAATTCACCCCTCCACTTT
.	11	.	TRBV20-1	TRBJ2-1	CSARPYNEQFF	TGCAGTGCTAGACCATACAATGAGCAGTTCTTC
.	15	.	TRBV6-6	TRBJ1-3	CASSVQGEPGNTIYF	TGTGCCAGCAGCGTACAAGGGGAACCTGGAAACACCATATATTTT
TRBD2	14	.	TRBV20-1	TRBJ2-3	CSALKRESTDTQYF	TGCAGTGCTCTCAAGCGGGAAAGCACAGATACGCAGTATTTT